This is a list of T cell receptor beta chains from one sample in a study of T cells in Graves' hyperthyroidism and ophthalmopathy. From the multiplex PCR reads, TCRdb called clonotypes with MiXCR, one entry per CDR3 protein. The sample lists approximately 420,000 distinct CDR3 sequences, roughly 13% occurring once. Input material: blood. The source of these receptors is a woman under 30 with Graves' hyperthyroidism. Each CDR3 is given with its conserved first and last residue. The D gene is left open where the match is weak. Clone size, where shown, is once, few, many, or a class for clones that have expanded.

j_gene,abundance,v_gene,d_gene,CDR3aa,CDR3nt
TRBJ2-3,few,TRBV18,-,CASSYGHSSTDTQYF,TGTGCCAGCTCATACGGACACTCTAGCACAGATACGCAGTATTTT
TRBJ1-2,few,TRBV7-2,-,CASSQVSMNYGYTF,TGTGCCAGCAGTCAGGTCTCGATGAACTATGGCTACACCTTC
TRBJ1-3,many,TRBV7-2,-,CASRTGTADGNTIYF,TGTGCCAGCAGAACCGGGACTGCTGATGGAAACACCATATATTTT
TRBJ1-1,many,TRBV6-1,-,CASAQGPRTEAFF,TGTGCCAGCGCCCAGGGTCCAAGGACTGAAGCTTTCTTT
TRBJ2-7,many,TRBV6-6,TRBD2,CASSYLGAGPVGGEQYF,TGTGCCAGCAGTTACTTGGGAGCGGGACCGGTTGGGGGGGAGCAGTACTTC
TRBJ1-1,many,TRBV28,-,CASSNAGQNTEAFF,TGTGCCAGCAGTAACGCGGGCCAGAACACTGAAGCTTTCTTT
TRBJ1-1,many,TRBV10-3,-,CAISPAIGAANTEAFF,TGTGCCATCAGTCCGGCGATCGGGGCGGCGAACACTGAAGCTTTCTTT
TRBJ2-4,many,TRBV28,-,CASSFRRASKNIQYF,TGTGCCAGCAGTTTTAGGAGGGCCTCCAAAAACATTCAGTACTTC
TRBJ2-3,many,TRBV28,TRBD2,CASSLGGLAGITDTQYF,TGTGCCAGCAGTTTGGGGGGACTAGCGGGAATCACAGATACGCAGTATTTT
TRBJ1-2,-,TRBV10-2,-,CASREGDYGYTF,TGCGCCAGTCGGGAGGGAGACTATGGCTACACCTTC
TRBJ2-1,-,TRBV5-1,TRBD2,CASSRRTSGSSNEQFF,TGCGCCAGCAGCCGAAGGACTAGCGGGAGTTCGAATGAGCAGTTCTTC
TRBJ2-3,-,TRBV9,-,CASSEEPGTQYF,TGTGCCAGCAGCGAGGAACCGGGCACGCAGTATTTT
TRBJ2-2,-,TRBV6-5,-,CASSSDFNAGELFF,TGTGCCAGCAGTTCTGACTTTAACGCCGGGGAGCTGTTTTTT
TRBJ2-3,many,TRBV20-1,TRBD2,CSARDGAGGSTDTQYF,TGCAGTGCTAGAGATGGGGCGGGAGGTAGCACAGATACGCAGTATTTT
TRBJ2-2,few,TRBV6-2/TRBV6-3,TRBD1,CASGKLIGTGVTGELFF,TGTGCCAGCGGCAAACTAATCGGGACAGGGGTGACCGGGGAGCTGTTTTTT
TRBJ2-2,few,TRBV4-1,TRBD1,CASSHRQGTGTGELFF,TGCGCCAGCAGCCACCGACAGGGCACCGGCACCGGGGAGCTGTTTTTT
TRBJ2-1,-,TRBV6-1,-,CVSNRRPQTVYNEQFF,TGTGTCAGCAACAGACGCCCTCAGACCGTATACAATGAGCAGTTCTTC
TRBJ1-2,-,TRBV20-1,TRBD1,CSVWSLDREGIEGYGYTF,TGCAGTGTTTGGTCCCTAGACAGGGAGGGGATTGAGGGCTATGGCTACACCTTC
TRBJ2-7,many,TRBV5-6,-,CASSFQTGPYEQYF,TGTGCCAGCAGCTTCCAAACAGGGCCCTACGAGCAGTACTTC
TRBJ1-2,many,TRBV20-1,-,CSAREHRGGLGGYTF,TGCAGTGCTAGAGAACACCGGGGCGGCCTAGGTGGCTACACCTTC
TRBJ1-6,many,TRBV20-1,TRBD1,CSARGQGGNNSPLHF,TGCAGTGCTAGAGGACAGGGTGGGAACAATTCACCCCTCCACTTT
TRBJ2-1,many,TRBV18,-,CASSPLAPSRYNEQFF,TGTGCCAGCTCACCACTAGCACCCAGTAGATACAATGAGCAGTTCTTC
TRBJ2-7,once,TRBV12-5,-,CASGLGTGYEQYF,TGTGCTAGTGGTTTGGGCACGGGCTACGAGCAGTACTTC
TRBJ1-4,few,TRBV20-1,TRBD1,CSARERQGQEKLFF,TGCAGTGCTAGAGAGCGACAGGGTCAGGAAAAACTGTTTTTT